This T cell receptor (beta chain) appears in the sequencing data of a study of OX40 agonist ivuxolimab in advanced cancers. The V gene end was trimmed by 4 bases and the J gene end by 5 bases; junction bases not matched to a gene: 3. Germline V CDR1 and CDR2: SGHRS, YFSETQ. CDR3 length: 14 amino acids. Sequencing was performed with immunoSEQ multiplex PCR; in TCRdb, only in-frame clones are kept and a portion is missing. The data contain approximately 58,000 clones, roughly 90% of them singletons. V and J are TRBV5-1 and TRBJ2-1, with 10 bases aligning to TRBD1. Sequenced material: CD4+ or CD8+ T cells sorted from blood, taken in a trial of the OX40 agonist ivuxolimab. The clonotype originates from an adult with an advanced solid tumor such as melanoma, head and neck, liver or kidney cancer. The chain's CDR3 is CASSPGTGDNEQFF. The CDR3 region has the DNA TGCGCCAGCAGCCCGGGGACAGGGGACAATGAGCAGTTCTTC.